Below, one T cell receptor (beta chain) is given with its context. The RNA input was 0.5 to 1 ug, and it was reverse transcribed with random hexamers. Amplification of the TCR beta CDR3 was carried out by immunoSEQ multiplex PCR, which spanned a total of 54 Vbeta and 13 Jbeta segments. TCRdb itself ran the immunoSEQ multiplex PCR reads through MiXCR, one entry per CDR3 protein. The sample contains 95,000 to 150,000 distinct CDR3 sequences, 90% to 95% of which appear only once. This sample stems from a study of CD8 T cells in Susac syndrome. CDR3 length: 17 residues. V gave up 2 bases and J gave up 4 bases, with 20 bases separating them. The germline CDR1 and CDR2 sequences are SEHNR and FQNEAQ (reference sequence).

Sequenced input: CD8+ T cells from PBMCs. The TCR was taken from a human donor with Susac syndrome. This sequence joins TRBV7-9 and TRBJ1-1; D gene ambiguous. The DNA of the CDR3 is TGTGCCAGCAGCTTAATTCGGGCCTCAGCGTTGGGCACTGAAGCTTTCTTT. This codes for CASSLIRASALGTEAFF. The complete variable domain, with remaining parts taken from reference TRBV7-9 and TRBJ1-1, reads DTGVSQNPRHKITKRGQNVTFRCDPISEHNRLYWYRQTLGQGPEFLTYFQNEAQLEKSRLLSDRFSAERPKGSFSTLEIQRTEQGDSAMYLCASSLIRASALGTEAFFGQGTRLTVV.